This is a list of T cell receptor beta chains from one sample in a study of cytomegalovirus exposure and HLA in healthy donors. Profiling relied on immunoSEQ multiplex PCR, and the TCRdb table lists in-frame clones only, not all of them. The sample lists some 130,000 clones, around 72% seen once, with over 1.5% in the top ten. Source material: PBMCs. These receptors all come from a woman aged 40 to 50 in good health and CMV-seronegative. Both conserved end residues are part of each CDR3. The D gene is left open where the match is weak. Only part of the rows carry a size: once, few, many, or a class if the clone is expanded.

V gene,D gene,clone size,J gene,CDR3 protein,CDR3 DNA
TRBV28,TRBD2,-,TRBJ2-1,CASSLGHLAGWGNEQFF,TGTGCCAGCAGTTTAGGGCATCTAGCGGGATGGGGCAATGAGCAGTTCTTC
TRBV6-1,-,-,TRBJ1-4,CASSVGQIEKLFF,TGTGCCAGCAGTGTGGGGCAGATTGAAAAACTGTTTTTT
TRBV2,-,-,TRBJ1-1,CASSEITGKAEAFF,TGTGCCAGCAGTGAAATCACAGGGAAGGCTGAAGCTTTCTTT
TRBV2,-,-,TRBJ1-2,CASSELRARGYTF,TGTGCCAGCAGTGAACTCAGGGCGAGGGGCTACACCTTC
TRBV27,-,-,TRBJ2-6,CASSFRRSSGANGLTF,TGTGCCAGCAGTTTCAGACGGAGCTCTGGGGCCAACGGCCTGACTTTC
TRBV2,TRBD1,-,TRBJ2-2,CASSPWTGSDGELFF,TGTGCCAGCAGTCCTTGGACAGGGAGTGACGGGGAGCTGTTTTTT
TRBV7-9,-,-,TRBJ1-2,CASSPTARKFREGYTF,TGTGCCAGCAGCCCAACAGCGAGGAAATTCCGGGAGGGCTACACCTTC
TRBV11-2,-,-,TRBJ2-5,CASSLGRRIGDETQYF,TGTGCCAGCAGCTTAGGACGGCGGATAGGGGATGAGACCCAGTACTTC
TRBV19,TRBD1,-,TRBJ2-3,CASSHDRASTDTQYF,TGTGCCAGTAGTCACGACAGGGCTAGCACAGATACGCAGTATTTT
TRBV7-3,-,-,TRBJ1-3,CASSSGVSGNTIYF,TGTGCCAGCAGCTCAGGGGTCTCTGGAAACACCATATATTTT
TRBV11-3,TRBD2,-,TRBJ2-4,CASSPRTSGRDKNSQYF,TGTGCCAGCAGCCCTAGGACTAGCGGGAGAGACAAAAACAGTCAGTACTTC
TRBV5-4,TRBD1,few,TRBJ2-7,CASSLGQGTEQYF,TGTGCCAGCAGCCTCGGACAGGGGACCGAGCAGTACTTC
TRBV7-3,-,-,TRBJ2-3,CASSLSGQGTDTQYF,TGTGCCAGCAGCTTAAGTGGGCAGGGGACAGATACGCAGTATTTT
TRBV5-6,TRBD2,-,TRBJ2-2,CASNRGDYDTGELFF,TGTGCCAGCAATCGGGGGGACTATGACACCGGGGAGCTGTTTTTT
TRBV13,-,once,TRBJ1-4,CASSLVDGGLNEKLFF,TGTGCCAGCAGCTTAGTCGACGGCGGGTTAAATGAAAAACTGTTTTTT
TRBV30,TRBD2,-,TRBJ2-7,CAWRAPSGGLEEQYF,TGTGCCTGGAGAGCCCCTAGCGGGGGGCTCGAGGAGCAGTACTTC
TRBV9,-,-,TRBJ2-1,CASSPTLTGHNEQFF,TGTGCCAGCAGCCCCACCTTGACAGGTCACAATGAGCAGTTCTTC
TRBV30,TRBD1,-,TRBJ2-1,CAWSAAGTGNNEQFF,TGTGCCTGGAGTGCCGCCGGGACAGGGAACAATGAGCAGTTCTTC
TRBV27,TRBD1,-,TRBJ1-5,CASSSGQGGGQPQHF,TGTGCCAGCAGTTCTGGACAGGGGGGTGGTCAGCCCCAGCATTTT
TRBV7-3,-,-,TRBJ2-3,CASSLNTGVSTDTQYF,TGTGCCAGCAGCTTAAATACAGGAGTAAGCACAGATACGCAGTATTTT
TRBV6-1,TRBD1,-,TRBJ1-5,CASWWQGVNQPQHF,TGTGCCAGTTGGTGGCAGGGGGTCAATCAGCCCCAGCATTTT
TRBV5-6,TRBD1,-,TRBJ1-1,CASSYPRGDRGSTEAFF,TGTGCCAGCAGCTACCCCAGGGGGGACAGGGGTTCCACTGAAGCTTTCTTT
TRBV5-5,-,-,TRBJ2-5,CASNHPGNLGDETQYF,TGTGCCAGCAACCATCCCGGGAACCTGGGAGACGAGACCCAGTACTTC
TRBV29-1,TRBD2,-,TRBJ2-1,CSVGPSGDRGEQFF,TGCAGCGTTGGCCCTAGCGGGGATCGGGGTGAGCAGTTCTTC
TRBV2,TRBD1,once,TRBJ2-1,CASSGTGELNEQFF,TGTGCCAGCAGCGGGACAGGGGAATTAAATGAGCAGTTCTTC
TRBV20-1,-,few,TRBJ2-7,CSARSGYEQYF,TGCAGTGCTAGGTCCGGGTACGAGCAGTACTTC